A single sample is the source of the 30 T cell receptor beta chains below, sequenced in a study of shared clonotypes between healthy human individuals. Sequencing used immunoSEQ multiplex PCR; TCRdb keeps in-frame clones, though not all of them. This table holds 2,500,000 or so clones, approximately 94% found once. The material sequenced was naive CD4+ T cells sorted from blood. Subset defined: CD45RA+ positively selected. Receptors originate from a young man in good health.

The CDR3 sequence is CASSPGQPGSTEAFF. The CDR3 bases are TGCGCCAGCAGCCCGGGTCAACCGGGGAGCACTGAAGCTTTCTTT. The chain carries TRBV5-1 and TRBJ1-1; D remains unclear. Germline V gene sequence: CDR1 SGHRS, CDR2 YFSETQ. The V and J ends lost 4 bases and 4 bases respectively, with 17 bases between them. The CDR3 consists of 15 residues.

The CDR3 sequence: CASRTGSGYEQYF. The CDR3 DNA sequence: TGTGCCAGCAGGACAGGGAGCGGATACGAGCAGTACTTC. V gene TRBV27 combines with J gene TRBJ2-7; 7 nucleotides align to TRBD1. The CDR3 runs to 13 residues. The germline gives CDR1 MNHEY, CDR2 SMNVEV (reference sequence). V lost 6 bases and J lost 4; bases outside the gene matches: 6.

The gene calls are TRBV4-3 and TRBJ2-1; tentative D call: TRBD1 (6 bases). CDR3 length: 19 amino acids. Trimming removed 3 bases at V and 4 bases at J, with 25 bases between. CDR1 is LGHNA, CDR2 YSLEER, per germline. CDR3 loop: CASSHDMQGSASPYNEQFF. The CDR3 DNA sequence: TGCGCCAGCAGCCATGACATGCAGGGGTCGGCTAGCCCGTACAATGAGCAGTTCTTC.

In DNA, the CDR3 is TGTGCCAGCTCACCACCGCTCGGGAGAGGGAATGAGCAGTTCTTC. Translated: CASSPPLGRGNEQFF. V usage is TRBV18 and J usage is TRBJ2-1, with D possibly matching TRBD2 (6 bases). The length of the CDR3 is 15 residues. The ends were cut back, 0 bases at V and 7 bases at J, with 13 bases in the middle. Germline loops: CDR1 KGHSH, CDR2 LQKENI.

For this clone: The sample holds other DNA sequences that translate to the same CDR3. The chain links TRBV7-9 to TRBJ1-1, with D hard to call. The germline gives CDR1 SEHNR, CDR2 FQNEAQ (reference sequence). V was trimmed by 3 bases and J by 1 base, leaving 6 bases between them. The CDR3 loop spans 13 amino acids. The CDR3 sequence is CASSLGKNTEAFF. The CDR3 DNA is TGTGCCAGCAGCTTGGGAAAGAACACTGAAGCTTTCTTT.

This chain joins TRBV19 and TRBJ2-2; D tentatively reads TRBD1 or TRBD2 (6 bases each). Germline V gives CDR1 LNHDA, CDR2 SQIVND (reference sequence). The CDR3 has 16 amino acids. V dropped 1 base and J dropped 4 bases, with 13 bases sitting between them. The CDR3 region has the DNA TGTGCCAGTAGTATAGTAGGGGGGTCCCCCACCGGGGAGCTGTTTTTT. It is translated as CASSIVGGSPTGELFF.

The rearrangement uses TRBV12-5 and TRBJ2-7, with D perhaps matching TRBD1 (6 bases). V was cut by 5 bases and J by 1 base, with 12 bases left in between. Per the germline V gene, CDR1 is LGHNT and CDR2 is FRNRAP. This CDR3 contains 14 residues. CDR3 in DNA: TGTGCTAGTGGTCCCCGACAGGATTCCTACGAGCAGTACTTC. It yields the protein CASGPRQDSYEQYF.

This chain joins TRBV9 and TRBJ2-3; D is possibly TRBD1 (6 bases). The CDR3 extends over 14 amino acids. The germline gives CDR1 SGDLS, CDR2 YYNGEE. V was cut by 0 bases and J by 4 bases, with 9 bases left in between. CDR3 loop: CASSVGGPPDTQYF. For the CDR3, the DNA is TGTGCCAGCAGCGTAGGGGGGCCCCCAGATACGCAGTATTTT.

This chain joins TRBV7-6 and TRBJ2-3; D remains unclear. V lost 1 base and J 1 base, leaving 12 bases between the germline ends. The CDR3 has 16 residues. The germline CDR1 and CDR2 sequences are SGHVS and FNYEAQ. The CDR3 sequence is CASSLGAPGGTDTQYF. In DNA, the CDR3 is TGTGCCAGCAGCTTAGGAGCCCCCGGAGGCACAGATACGCAGTATTTT.

In regard to this clone: The sample has other DNA sequences that encode this CDR3 too. The CDR3 bases are TGTGCCAGCAGCTTAGCGACTTCCTACGAGCAGTACTTC. Amino acid sequence: CASSLATSYEQYF. The chain carries TRBV7-2 and TRBJ2-7; the D is unclear. CDR1 and CDR2 (germline): SGHTA, FQGNSA. The V end was cut by 0 bases, the J end by 1 base, with 4 bases between. The CDR3 length is 13 residues.

The J gene is TRBJ1-5, the V gene TRBV10-3; 7 bases agree with TRBD1. CDR1 is ENHRY and CDR2 is SYGVKD in the germline V gene. CDR3 length: 14 amino acids. Trimming at V came to 8 bases and at J to 3 bases, leaving 7 bases not matched to a gene. The DNA of the CDR3 is TGTGCCATCCGTTCCGGGACAGACAATCAGCCCCAGCATTTT. Protein: CAIRSGTDNQPQHF.

Comment on this clone: Other DNA variants within this sample encode the same CDR3. CDR3 sequence (DNA): TGTGCCAGCAGCCAAGGAGGTGAAGCTTTCTTT. The encoded protein is CASSQGGEAFF. This sequence joins TRBV6-5 and TRBJ1-1; no definite D call. Germline CDR1 and CDR2: MNHEY and SVGAGI. The CDR3 loop spans 11 amino acids. With 6 bases removed from V and 7 bases from J, the gap between germline ends came to 9 bases.

The rearrangement joins TRBV10-1 to TRBJ2-3; 9 nucleotides align to TRBD2. The CDR3 extends over 15 amino acids. Per germline, CDR1 WNHNN and CDR2 SYGVQD (reference sequence). The J segment lost 4 bases and the V segment lost 5 bases, leaving 7 bases of the junction unmatched. The CDR3: CASSSGGRAADTQYF. The CDR3 nucleotides read TGCGCCAGCAGTTCGGGCGGGAGGGCGGCAGATACGCAGTATTTT.

The chain recombines TRBV5-1 with TRBJ1-5; 11 bases line up with TRBD1. Germline V gene data show CDR1 as SGHRS and CDR2 as YFSETQ. Germline trimming cut 5 bases from V and 4 bases from J; bases unmatched to any gene: 17. This CDR3 has 19 residues. In DNA form, the CDR3 reads TGCGCCAGCAGTCTTACCGGGACAGGGGGTAAATTTTGGAATCAGCCCCAGCATTTT. Residues: CASSLTGTGGKFWNQPQHF.

V usage is TRBV27 and J usage is TRBJ1-2; D perhaps matches TRBD1 (5 bases). The ends were cut back, 4 bases at V and 8 bases at J, with 8 bases in the middle. This CDR3 has 11 residues. Germline CDR1 is MNHEY and CDR2 is SMNVEV (reference sequence). The CDR3 protein is CASSSGGGYTF. The CDR3, as DNA: TGTGCCAGCAGTTCCGGGGGGGGCTACACCTTC.

This sequence joins TRBV7-9 and TRBJ1-2; no reliable D call. The V end was cut by 0 bases, the J end by 5 bases, with 10 bases between. The CDR3 contains 14 residues. The V gene's germline CDR1 is SEHNR and CDR2 FQNEAQ (reference sequence). The CDR3 DNA reads TGTGCCAGCAGCTTAGCGGGCTTTAGTTATGGCTACACCTTC. Protein sequence: CASSLAGFSYGYTF.

The V and J genes are TRBV21-1 and TRBJ1-5. TRBV21-1 is given as a pseudogene. The CDR3 totals 16 residues. The CDR3 protein is CASSKIVWGALRPQHF. The CDR3 DNA sequence: TGTGCCAGCAGCAAAATAGTATGGGGGGCGCTTCGGCCCCAGCATTTT.

The chain couples TRBV12-5 to TRBJ2-3, with no clear D. The CDR3 totals 11 residues. V dropped 6 bases and J dropped 4 bases, with 5 bases sitting between them. Per germline, CDR1 LGHNT and CDR2 FRNRAP. The CDR3 is CASGSPDTQYF. The CDR3 DNA reads TGTGCTAGTGGCTCCCCAGATACGCAGTATTTT.

This chain joins TRBV9 and TRBJ2-1, with D maybe TRBD1 (6 bases). Trimming left V 2 bases short and J 4 bases short, with 16 bases between. The length of the CDR3 is 16 residues. Germline lookup yields CDR1 SGDLS and CDR2 YYNGEE. This CDR3 reads CASSVTGTEAYNEQFF. CDR3 nucleotides: TGTGCCAGCAGCGTGACAGGCACCGAGGCTTACAATGAGCAGTTCTTC.

The V and J genes are TRBV6-1 and TRBJ1-5; the match to TRBD1 covers 7 bases. Germline CDR1 reads MNHNS; CDR2 reads SASEGT. There are 15 residues in the CDR3. The trim removed 3 bases at V and 3 bases at J, leaving 5 bases unmatched. For the CDR3, the DNA is TGTGCCAGCAGTGAGGAGGACAGGCTCAATCAGCCCCAGCATTTT. Its translation: CASSEEDRLNQPQHF.

The chain links TRBV7-2 to TRBJ2-5; D gene ambiguous. The germline V and J ends were trimmed by 1 base and 2 bases, with 8 bases remaining between them. The CDR3 runs to 14 residues. Germline assignment: CDR1 SGHTA and CDR2 FQGNSA. The CDR3 region has the DNA TGTGCCAGCAGCTTAGGGCTAGTACAAGAGACCCAGTACTTC. Translated: CASSLGLVQETQYF.

As concerns this clone: At the DNA level, this CDR3 is encoded by other sequences in the same sample as well. The rearrangement links TRBV7-9 to TRBJ2-5, with 12 bases fitting TRBD2. The CDR3 is 14 residues long. Germline lookup yields CDR1 SEHNR and CDR2 FQNEAQ (reference sequence). V lost 2 bases, J lost 5 bases, and 0 bases stayed unmatched. This CDR3 is CASSLTSGGETQYF. CDR3 coding DNA: TGTGCCAGCAGCTTAACTAGCGGGGGGGAGACCCAGTACTTC.

The chain is built from TRBV7-2 and TRBJ2-7; 7 positions match TRBD2. V shed 5 bases, J shed 0 bases, and the junction held 4 bases outside the gene matches. Germline assignment: CDR1 SGHTA and CDR2 FQGNSA. The CDR3 contains 14 residues. DNA for the CDR3: TGTGCCAGCAGCCGAAGCGGGGCCTCCTACGAGCAGTACTTC. Translation gives CASSRSGASYEQYF.

The chain combines TRBV6-1 with TRBJ2-6; unclear D gene. V lost 10 bases and J lost 0, with 7 bases in between. The CDR3 is made up of 13 amino acids. Germline values: CDR1 MNHNS, CDR2 SASEGT. The CDR3 spells CATENSGANVLTF. CDR3 sequence (DNA): TGTGCCACCGAAAACTCTGGGGCCAACGTCCTGACTTTC.

The chain recombines TRBV6-5 with TRBJ2-5; D may correspond to TRBD1 or TRBD2 (5 bases each). Germline values: CDR1 MNHEY, CDR2 SVGAGI. V lost 6 bases and J 4 bases, leaving 18 bases between the germline ends. CDR3 length: 15 amino acids. CDR3 sequence reads: CASRWSGGSVETQYF. CDR3 DNA: TGTGCCAGCAGGTGGAGTGGGGGTTCGGTAGAGACCCAGTACTTC.

This clone was seen a single time. At the DNA level, this CDR3 is encoded by other sequences in the same sample as well. This rearrangement joins TRBV18 to TRBJ2-2; D might be TRBD2 (6 bases). The CDR3 contains 15 residues. The V end lost 3 bases, the J end lost 2 bases, and 10 bases lay between the germline ends. Germline CDR1 KGHSH, CDR2 LQKENI. The CDR3 reads CASSPGLTNTGELFF. In nucleotides, the CDR3 is TGTGCCAGCTCACCGGGACTGACTAACACCGGGGAGCTGTTTTTT. The whole variable domain, filled in from reference TRBV18 and TRBJ2-2, reads NAGVMQNPRHLVRRRGQEARLRCSPMKGHSHVYWYRQLPEEGLKFMVYLQKENIIDESGMPKERFSAEFPKEGPSILRIQQVVRGDSAAYFCASSPGLTNTGELFFGEGSRLTVL.

The gene calls are TRBV5-1 and TRBJ2-4; D is perhaps TRBD1 (5 bases). Trimming took off 3 bases at V and 9 bases at J, with 16 bases between the two ends. The CDR3 totals 14 residues. Germline-derived CDR1 and CDR2 are SGHRS and YFSETQ. CDR3 DNA: TGCGCCAGCAGCTCGGACACGACTCTAAGCATTCAGTACTTC. Its protein product is CASSSDTTLSIQYF.

The chain has TRBV25-1 and TRBJ2-1, with 7 nucleotides matching TRBD1. The CDR3 is made up of 16 amino acids. Germline loops: CDR1 MGHDK, CDR2 SYGVNS. V lost 0 bases to trimming and J lost 2 bases; unmatched junction nucleotides: 4. DNA of the CDR3: TGTGCCAGCAGTGAATACGGCAGGGGGACCTACAATGAGCAGTTCTTC. The encoded protein is CASSEYGRGTYNEQFF.

The chain recombines TRBV7-9 with TRBJ1-2; TRBD1 agrees at 8 bases. Germline values: CDR1 SEHNR, CDR2 FQNEAQ (reference sequence). Trimming cost V 5 bases and J 3 bases; bases outside gene matches: 17. CDR3 size: 18 residues. CDR3 nucleotides: TGTGCCAGCAGCCCAGCCCCGGGACAGGCCTTAGAGGACTATGGCTACACCTTC. Amino acids: CASSPAPGQALEDYGYTF.

The chain has TRBV7-9 and TRBJ1-2, with 8 bases fitting TRBD1. J was trimmed by 8 bases and V by 1 base; bases with no gene match: 12. There are 16 residues in the CDR3. CDR1 is SEHNR, CDR2 FQNEAQ, per germline (reference sequence). CDR3 DNA sequence: TGTGCCAGCAGCTTAGGGGAAAATGACAGGGGTCGAGGCTACACCTTC. Translated, it gives CASSLGENDRGRGYTF.